The 14 T cell receptor beta chains presented below share a single source sample, sequenced in a study of graft-versus-host responses after intestinal transplantation. Antigen specificity for these receptors is unknown. Here immunoSEQ multiplex PCR was the method, and the copy in TCRdb shows in-frame clones only, minus some. Of around 120,000 clones in the sample, 85% to 95% were seen once. Sequences were derived from unstimulated CD4+ T cells sorted from spleen or lymph node cells, sampled before intestinal transplant. Source of these receptors: a human donor who received an intestinal transplant.

The rearrangement uses TRBV6-5 and TRBJ2-1; D is uncertain. Germline CDR1 MNHEY, CDR2 SVGAGI. This CDR3 is built from 14 residues. V shed 6 bases and J shed 0 bases, with 9 bases lying between them. The CDR3 nucleotides read TGTGCCAGCAGCCCGTCCGGCTCCTACAATGAGCAGTTCTTC. Residues: CASSPSGSYNEQFF.

CDR3 nucleotides: TGTGCCAGCAGCTCACCGAGGGAGGGGAACACTGAAGCTTTCTTT. Protein sequence: CASSSPREGNTEAFF. The chain recombines TRBV7-9 with TRBJ1-1; D is uncertain. The CDR3 is 15 residues long. Germline V CDR1 and CDR2: SEHNR, FQNEAQ (reference sequence). The germline V and J ends were trimmed by 4 bases and 1 base, with 13 bases remaining between them.

This chain links TRBV11-3 with TRBJ2-7, with 8 positions matching TRBD2. The CDR3 is 15 amino acids. The V gene end was trimmed by 0 bases and the J gene end by 7 bases; junction bases not matched to a gene: 8. In germline, CDR1 is SGHNT, CDR2 YENEEA. The CDR3 DNA sequence: TGTGCCAGCAGCTTAGACGGCGGGAGGACGCGGGAGCAGTACTTC. It codes for CASSLDGGRTREQYF.

This rearrangement joins TRBV2 to TRBJ2-2; unclear D gene. CDR3 size: 12 residues. Trimming stripped 4 bases from V and 3 bases from J, with 3 bases between. Germline V gives CDR1 SNHLY, CDR2 FYNNEI. For the CDR3, the DNA is TGTGCCAGCAGTGTTTACACCGGGGAGCTGTTTTTT. Its translation is CASSVYTGELFF. Looking up the rest from reference TRBV2 and TRBJ2-2 gives the full variable domain: EPEVTQTPSHQVTQMGQEVILRCVPISNHLYFYWYRQILGQKVEFLVSFYNNEISEKSEIFDDQFSVERPDGSNFTLKIRSTKLEDSAMYFCASSVYTGELFFGEGSRLTVL.

The rearrangement joins TRBV11-2 to TRBJ2-2, with no clear D. Per germline, CDR1 SGHAT and CDR2 FQNNGV. V gave up 6 bases and J gave up 4 bases, with 12 bases separating them. The CDR3 has 14 residues. This chain's CDR3 is CASRVVASTGELFF. CDR3 sequence (DNA): TGTGCCAGCAGGGTCGTTGCGAGCACCGGGGAGCTGTTTTTT.

J is TRBJ1-2 and V is TRBV14; D not resolved. V gave up 4 bases and J gave up 3 bases, with 6 bases separating them. CDR3 length equals 12 residues. Per the germline V gene, CDR1 is SGHDN and CDR2 is FVKESK. CDR3 DNA: TGTGCCAGCAGCCGGCAAGACTATGGCTACACCTTC. Its translation: CASSRQDYGYTF.

The chain employs TRBV4-1 and TRBJ2-5, with D perhaps being TRBD1 or TRBD2 (5 bases each). From germline, CDR1 is MGHRA and CDR2 YSYEKL. V lost 3 bases and J 3 bases, leaving 8 bases between the germline ends. The CDR3 sequence is 13 residues long. The CDR3 DNA reads TGCGCCAGCAGCCACCGAGGGGAAGAGACCCAGTACTTC. Its translation: CASSHRGEETQYF.

There are a few counts of this clone. CDR3 in DNA: TGTGCCAGCAGCTTAGGGCTAGGGGGTAAGGGTGGCTACACCTTC. This translates into CASSLGLGGKGGYTF. This rearrangement joins TRBV7-2 to TRBJ1-2; perhaps TRBD1 as D (6 bases). The V end was cut by 1 base, the J end by 7 bases, with 16 bases between. Germline V gene sequence: CDR1 SGHTA, CDR2 FQGNSA. The CDR3 length is 15 residues.

This rearrangement joins TRBV27 to TRBJ2-2, with D unresolved. Trimming removed 3 bases from V and 7 bases from J, with 9 bases in between. CDR3 size: 13 residues. CDR1 is MNHEY and CDR2 is SMNVEV in the germline V gene (reference sequence). CDR3 sequence reads: CASSFGRGGELFF. The CDR3 DNA sequence: TGTGCCAGCAGTTTCGGGCGCGGCGGGGAGCTGTTTTTT.

This clone was observed once. CDR3 sequence reads: CASSLASPALYEQYF. The CDR3 nucleotides are TGTGCCAGCAGCCTTGCGTCCCCCGCTCTCTACGAGCAGTACTTC. The chain couples TRBV11-2 to TRBJ2-5; D is unresolved. The DNA end is a closer match to TRBJ2-7, so the J assignment may be wrong. This CDR3 comprises 15 residues. The germline V gene has CDR1 SGHAT and CDR2 FQNNGV.

This clone appeared a single time. The same CDR3 can be traced to other DNA sequences in this sample. The CDR3 loop is CASSLNGATEAFF. The CDR3 nucleotides read TGTGCCAGCAGTTTAAATGGGGCCACTGAAGCTTTCTTT. V is TRBV28 and J is TRBJ1-1; the D gene is possibly TRBD1 (5 bases). The CDR3 loop spans 13 amino acids. Per germline, CDR1 MDHEN and CDR2 SYDVKM. Between the trimmed V and J ends, which lost 2 bases and 4 bases, there was a span of 8 bases.

The chain has TRBV5-1 and TRBJ1-4, with 7 nucleotides matching TRBD1. V lost 0 bases to trimming and J lost 3 bases; unmatched junction nucleotides: 8. The CDR3 is 17 amino acids. CDR1 and CDR2 from the germline V gene are SGHRS and YFSETQ. The CDR3 sequence is CASSLVAATGANEKLFF. The CDR3 DNA reads TGCGCCAGCAGCTTGGTTGCGGCTACAGGGGCTAATGAAAAACTGTTTTTT.

This chain links TRBV28 with TRBJ2-7; 7 bases are shared with TRBD2. The CDR3 covers 15 residues. Germline CDR1 and CDR2: MDHEN and SYDVKM. The J segment lost 2 bases and the V segment lost 2 bases, leaving 6 bases of the junction unmatched. The DNA for the CDR3 is TGTGCCAGCAGTTTAGGCGGGAGTATACCCTACGAGCAGTACTTC. This gives the protein CASSLGGSIPYEQYF.

The J gene is TRBJ2-3, the V gene TRBV7-3, with TRBD2 identical over 12 bases. This CDR3 is 16 amino acids long. The V gene's germline CDR1 is SGHTA and CDR2 FQGTGA. Trimming took 4 bases from V and 5 from J; bases not matched to a gene: 7. The CDR3 DNA is TGTGCCAGCAGCTCCGGACTAGCGGGAACTTTAGATACGCAGTATTTT. Translation gives CASSSGLAGTLDTQYF.